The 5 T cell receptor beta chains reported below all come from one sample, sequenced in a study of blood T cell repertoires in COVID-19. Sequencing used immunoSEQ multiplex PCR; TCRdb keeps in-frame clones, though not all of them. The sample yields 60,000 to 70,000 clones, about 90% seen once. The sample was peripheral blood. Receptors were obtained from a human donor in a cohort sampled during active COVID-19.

In DNA, the CDR3 is TGTGCCAGCAGCATAGGGGGGGATGGCTACACCTTC. It yields the protein CASSIGGDGYTF. The rearrangement joins TRBV5-5 to TRBJ1-2, with D possibly matching TRBD1 (6 bases). This CDR3 is built from 12 residues. V dropped 4 bases and J dropped 6 bases, with 10 bases sitting between them. The V gene's germline CDR1 is SGHKS and CDR2 YYEKEE (reference sequence).

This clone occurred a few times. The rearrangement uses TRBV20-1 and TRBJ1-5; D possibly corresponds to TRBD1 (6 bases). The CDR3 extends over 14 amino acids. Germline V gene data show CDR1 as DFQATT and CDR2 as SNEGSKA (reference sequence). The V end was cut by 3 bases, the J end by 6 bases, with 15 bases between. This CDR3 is CSASASGGGQPQHF. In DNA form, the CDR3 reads TGCAGTGCTAGTGCGAGCGGGGGCGGTCAGCCCCAGCATTTT.

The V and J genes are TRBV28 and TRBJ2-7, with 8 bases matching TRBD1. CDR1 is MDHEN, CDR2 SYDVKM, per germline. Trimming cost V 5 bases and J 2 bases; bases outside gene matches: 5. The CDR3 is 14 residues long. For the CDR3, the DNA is TGTGCCAGCAGTACGGACAGGGTCGCCTACGAGCAGTACTTC. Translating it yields CASSTDRVAYEQYF.

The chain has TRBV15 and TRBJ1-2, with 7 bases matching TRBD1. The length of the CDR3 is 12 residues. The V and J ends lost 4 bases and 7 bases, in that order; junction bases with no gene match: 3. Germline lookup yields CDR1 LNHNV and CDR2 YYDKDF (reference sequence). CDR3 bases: TGTGCCACCAGCATGAGGACAGGTGGCTACACCTTC. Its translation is CATSMRTGGYTF.

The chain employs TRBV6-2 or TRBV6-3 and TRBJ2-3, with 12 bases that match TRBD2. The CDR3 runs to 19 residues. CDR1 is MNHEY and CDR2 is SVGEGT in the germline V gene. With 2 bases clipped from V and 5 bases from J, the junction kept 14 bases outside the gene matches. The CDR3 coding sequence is TGTGCCAGCAGTTACGCGTCGAGGGCTAGCGGGAGGGCCCGAGATACGCAGTATTTT. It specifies CASSYASRASGRARDTQYF.